This T cell receptor (beta chain) was obtained from a study of identical twins. This clonotype was seen more than once but under ten times. The CDR3 consists of 16 residues. Germline V gives CDR1 SGDLS, CDR2 YYNGEE. Trimming shortened V by 0 bases and J by 2 bases, and 12 bases separated the two germline ends. A single record per CDR3 protein comes from TCRdb applying MiXCR to the 5' RACE reads. The table lists hundreds of thousands of distinct CDR3 sequences, 18% of them singletons. These records were also assigned to another study, of T cells expressing NK-cell markers. That work states: It was sorted CD3+CD56-NKG2C+, CD3+CD56+NKG2C- and CD3+CD56+NKG2C+ T cells that provided the TCR beta repertoires. An anti-gamma-delta TCR antibody confined sorting to alpha-beta TCR T cells across several of the experiments. About 1.0-8% of CD8+ T cells in more than five donors belonged to dominant NKG2C+ clonotypes.

J is TRBJ2-1 and V is TRBV9; possible D gene TRBD2, 5 bases. The specimen sequenced was PBMCs. The sequence was obtained from a woman between 18 and 30 years old in good health. As DNA, the CDR3 is TGTGCCAGCAGCGTAGTGTCGCGGGCCCCCTACAATGAGCAGTTCTTC. Its translation is CASSVVSRAPYNEQFF.